The 24 T cell receptor beta chains presented below share a single source sample, sequenced in a study of blood T cell repertoires in COVID-19. Repertoires were generated with immunoSEQ multiplex PCR, while TCRdb's copy carries only in-frame clones and drops some. The sample includes 250,000 to 350,000 clones, roughly 83% seen only once; the top ten take under 2%. The sample taken for sequencing was peripheral blood. These receptors came from a woman aged 50 to 60 with acute or convalescent COVID-19.

J is TRBJ1-2 and V is TRBV30, with D uncertain. V gave up 4 bases and J gave up 4 bases, with 10 bases separating them. Germline V gene sequence: CDR1 GTSNPN, CDR2 SVGIG (reference sequence). The CDR3 spans 12 residues. CDR3 sequence reads: CAWTLRLYGYTF. In DNA, the CDR3 is TGTGCCTGGACCCTAAGACTCTATGGCTACACCTTC.

This clone was seen just once. V usage is TRBV28 and J usage is TRBJ2-7, with 8 bases that match TRBD2. With V trimmed by 6 bases and J by 3 bases, 7 bases remained unmatched. The CDR3 runs to 14 residues. Germline lookup yields CDR1 MDHEN and CDR2 SYDVKM. CDR3 in DNA: TGTGCCAGCAGGGGGACTAGTTTATTCTACGAGCAGTACTTC. Protein: CASRGTSLFYEQYF.

The V and J genes are TRBV19 and TRBJ2-7, with 8 nucleotides matching TRBD2. This CDR3 comprises 15 residues. Trimming at V came to 4 bases and at J to 4 bases, leaving 9 bases not matched to a gene. Per germline, CDR1 LNHDA and CDR2 SQIVND (reference sequence). The CDR3 sequence: CASSSASGSRYEQYF. As DNA, the CDR3 is TGTGCCAGTAGTAGTGCGAGCGGGAGCAGGTACGAGCAGTACTTC.

The genes are TRBV12-3 or TRBV12-4 and TRBJ2-7, with a possible D match to TRBD2 (5 bases). The CDR3 extends over 13 amino acids. Trimming removed 3 bases at V and 2 bases at J, with 8 bases between. The CDR3 spells CASSLRVPYEQYF. CDR3 DNA: TGTGCCAGCAGTTTGAGGGTGCCCTACGAGCAGTACTTC.

V usage is TRBV11-1 and J usage is TRBJ2-2; D is ambiguous. V lost 2 bases, J lost 6 bases, and 4 bases lay in between. The CDR3 sequence is 12 residues long. Germline V CDR1 and CDR2: SGHAT, FQDESV (reference sequence). CDR3 loop: CASSLLAGELFF. The CDR3 nucleotides read TGTGCCAGCAGCTTATTAGCCGGGGAGCTGTTTTTT. Filled out from reference TRBV11-1 and TRBJ2-2, the complete variable domain reads EAEVAQSPRYKITEKSQAVAFWCDPISGHATLYWYRQILGQGPELLVQFQDESVVDDSQLPKDRFSAERLKGVDSTLKIQPAELGDSAMYLCASSLLAGELFFGEGSRLTVL.

About this clone itself: In the same sample, other DNA sequences code for this CDR3. The rearrangement joins TRBV28 to TRBJ1-2; the D is unclear. CDR3 length equals 13 residues. CDR1 and CDR2 (germline): MDHEN, SYDVKM. V lost 2 bases, J lost 2 bases, and 6 bases lay in between. The CDR3 here is CASSLTGNYGYTF. The CDR3 DNA is TGTGCCAGCAGTTTAACGGGGAACTATGGCTACACCTTC.

This rearrangement joins TRBV28 to TRBJ1-2; 9 bases agree with TRBD1. The CDR3 has 15 residues. CDR1 is MDHEN, CDR2 SYDVKM, per germline. V gave up 5 bases and J gave up 5 bases; unmatched junction bases: 9. Written as DNA, the CDR3 is TGTGCCAGCAGTGCGGTACAGGGGGCTGGTTATGGCTACACCTTC. Its translation: CASSAVQGAGYGYTF.

The V gene is TRBV7-2, the J gene TRBJ2-7, with D possibly matching TRBD2 (6 bases). Per germline, CDR1 SGHTA and CDR2 FQGNSA. Trimming took off 1 base at V and 0 bases at J, with 10 bases between the two ends. The CDR3 spans 15 residues. CDR3 DNA: TGTGCCAGCAGCTTAGGAGCCGGGAGCTCCTACGAGCAGTACTTC. Its translation is CASSLGAGSSYEQYF.

This sequence joins TRBV30 and TRBJ1-1; a weak D match, TRBD1 (5 bases). V lost 0 bases to trimming and J lost 1 base, with 18 bases between them. The CDR3 loop spans 17 amino acids. Looked up from germline, CDR1 is GTSNPN and CDR2 is SVGIG (reference sequence). In nucleotides, the CDR3 is TGTGCCTGGAGTGTACTCCGGGACTTCGAGGGGAACACTGAAGCTTTCTTT. Encoded protein: CAWSVLRDFEGNTEAFF.

V usage is TRBV7-2 and J usage is TRBJ1-5; TRBD1 is a possible D gene (6 bases). V lost 6 bases and J 2 bases, leaving 11 bases between the germline ends. The CDR3 is 14 amino acids. Germline loops: CDR1 SGHTA, CDR2 FQGNSA. CDR3 region: CASSQNRGNQPQHF. The CDR3 DNA follows: TGTGCCAGCAGTCAAAACAGGGGCAATCAGCCCCAGCATTTT.

This sequence joins TRBV6-1 and TRBJ1-2; the D is unclear. The germline gives CDR1 MNHNS, CDR2 SASEGT. V was trimmed by 1 base and J by 5 bases, leaving 11 bases between them. The CDR3 has 14 amino acids. CDR3 in DNA: TGTGCCAGCAGTGAAGGAGGAACCCGATATGGCTACACCTTC. This gives the protein CASSEGGTRYGYTF.

The rearrangement joins TRBV5-4 to TRBJ2-3; D perhaps matches TRBD2 (5 bases). CDR1 and CDR2 (germline): SGHNT, YYREEE (reference sequence). The CDR3 spans 17 residues. Trimming removed 3 bases from V and 0 bases from J, with 17 bases in between. DNA for the CDR3: TGTGCCAGCAGCTCCTTTATAAGCGGACTTAGCACAGATACGCAGTATTTT. This sequence encodes CASSSFISGLSTDTQYF.

CDR3 coding DNA: TGCGCCAGCAGCTTTAGTCCGCTAGCAACTAATGAAAAACTGTTTTTT. The encoded protein is CASSFSPLATNEKLFF. This chain joins TRBV5-1 and TRBJ1-4; D is uncertain. Deletions cut 2 bases from V and 0 bases from J, with 11 bases between. CDR3 length: 16 residues. Germline V gives CDR1 SGHRS, CDR2 YFSETQ.

The chain recombines TRBV28 with TRBJ2-3; TRBD1 agrees at 7 bases. The CDR3 loop spans 18 amino acids. Germline lookup yields CDR1 MDHEN and CDR2 SYDVKM. Trimming removed 4 bases from V and 2 bases from J; junction bases left unmatched: 15. Here the CDR3 reads CASSSIYRGTENTDTQYF. The CDR3 DNA sequence: TGTGCCAGCAGTTCGATCTACAGGGGCACCGAGAACACAGATACGCAGTATTTT.

This sequence joins TRBV9 and TRBJ2-5; 9 bases match TRBD2. The CDR3 contains 14 residues. Germline CDR1 reads SGDLS; CDR2 reads YYNGEE. V lost 8 bases, J lost 3 bases, and 8 bases stayed unmatched. In nucleotides, the CDR3 is TGTGCCAGTGGATCAAGCGGGGGGAAAGAGACCCAGTACTTC. Translating gives CASGSSGGKETQYF.

The chain joins TRBV5-6 to TRBJ2-7; D is possibly TRBD2 (6 bases). V was clipped by 5 bases and J by 7 bases, with 19 bases between them. The germline V gene encodes CDR1 SGHDT and CDR2 YYEEEE. CDR3 size: 14 residues. CDR3 coding DNA: TGTGCCAGCAGTGGGGCTATGACTAGTGGGGAGCAGTACTTC. Its translation is CASSGAMTSGEQYF.

The chain recombines TRBV10-3 with TRBJ2-7; D call uncertain. The CDR3 contains 13 residues. Trimming shortened V by 0 bases and J by 6 bases, and 9 bases separated the two germline ends. Germline V gene sequence: CDR1 ENHRY, CDR2 SYGVKD. The CDR3 bases are TGTGCCATCAGTGAGTCGAGTGGGCTCGAGCAGTACTTC. Translating it yields CAISESSGLEQYF.

This clone was seen a few times. The V call is TRBV7-2, the J call TRBJ1-5; possibly TRBD1 for D (6 bases). V lost 5 bases to trimming and J lost 5 bases, with 13 bases between them. The CDR3 has 14 residues. Germline CDR1 SGHTA, CDR2 FQGNSA. The CDR3 protein is CASSLTGRDQPQHF. The CDR3 DNA is TGTGCCAGCAGCCTTACAGGGCGGGATCAGCCCCAGCATTTT.

The J gene is TRBJ2-7, the V gene TRBV11-2; D not resolved. Trimming pared 1 base from V and 6 bases from J, leaving 13 bases between. The CDR3 runs to 14 residues. Germline values: CDR1 SGHAT, CDR2 FQNNGV. The CDR3 spells CASSLVGSFGEQYF. The CDR3 DNA sequence: TGTGCCAGCAGCTTAGTGGGCAGCTTCGGCGAGCAGTACTTC. The complete variable domain, with remaining parts taken from reference TRBV11-2 and TRBJ2-7, reads EAGVAQSPRYKIIEKRQSVAFWCNPISGHATLYWYQQILGQGPKLLIQFQNNGVVDDSQLPKDRFSAERLKGVDSTLKIQPAKLEDSAVYLCASSLVGSFGEQYFGPGTRLTVT.

This chain uses TRBV18 with TRBJ2-7, with a possible D match to TRBD2 (7 bases). CDR1 KGHSH and CDR2 LQKENI come from the germline V gene. The CDR3 sequence is 14 residues long. The germline V and J ends were trimmed by 3 bases and 10 bases, with 19 bases remaining between them. This chain's CDR3 is CASSPRGGSGGQYF. CDR3 in DNA: TGTGCCAGCTCACCCCGCGGCGGGAGTGGGGGCCAGTACTTC.

V usage is TRBV7-9 and J usage is TRBJ2-5; perhaps TRBD2 as D (6 bases). The V gene lost 1 base and the J gene lost 6 bases, with 12 bases spanning the gap. The CDR3 runs 14 residues. Germline V gives CDR1 SEHNR, CDR2 FQNEAQ (reference sequence). CDR3 nucleotides: TGTGCCAGCAGCTTAGGTGGAGGGCTACAGACCCAGTACTTC. Amino acids: CASSLGGGLQTQYF.

This chain uses TRBV7-8 with TRBJ2-7; TRBD2 matches 13 bases. V lost 10 bases, J lost 3 bases, and 15 bases stayed unmatched. The length of the CDR3 is 17 residues. Germline V gene sequence: CDR1 SGHVS, CDR2 FQNEAQ. The CDR3 spells CATLKSGTSGIIYEQYF. The CDR3 nucleotides are TGTGCCACCCTCAAGTCCGGGACTAGCGGGATCATCTACGAGCAGTACTTC. Filled out from reference TRBV7-8 and TRBJ2-7, the complete variable domain reads GAGVSQSPRYKVAKRGQDVALRCDPISGHVSLFWYQQALGQGPEFLTYFQNEAQLDKSGLPSDRFFAERPEGSVSTLKIQRTQQEDSAVYLCATLKSGTSGIIYEQYFGPGTRLTVT.

V and J are TRBV3-1 (or the pseudogene TRBV3-2) and TRBJ2-7, with 10 nucleotides matching TRBD2. V dropped 4 bases and J dropped 4; count of bases not matched to a gene: 10. Germline lookup yields CDR1 LGHDT and CDR2 YNNKEL (reference sequence). CDR3 size: 16 residues. This chain's CDR3 is CASSPWALAGVYEQYF. CDR3 bases: TGTGCCAGCAGCCCCTGGGCCCTAGCGGGAGTTTACGAGCAGTACTTC.

The chain links TRBV12-3 or TRBV12-4 to TRBJ1-5, with TRBD1 matching 10 bases. The ends lost 3 bases at V and 7 bases at J; junction bases unmatched: 0. This CDR3 region has 13 residues. The CDR3, as DNA: TGTGCCAGCAGTTTGGGACAGGGGCAGCCCCAGCATTTT. This codes for CASSLGQGQPQHF.